Listed below are T cell receptor beta chains from one sample, sequenced in a study of CD8 T cells in Susac syndrome. TCRdb re-called the immunoSEQ multiplex PCR reads with MiXCR, one entry per CDR3 protein. This table holds fewer than 250,000 distinct CDR3 sequences, around 90% found once. The source material was CD8+ T cells from PBMCs. These TCRs come from a human donor with multiple sclerosis. The CDR3 runs from the conserved cysteine through the conserved F or W. A D gene is named only where the DNA matches it firmly. Only part of the rows carry a size: once, few, many, or a class if the clone is expanded.

d_call	j_call	clone_size	v_call	cdr3_aa	cdr3_nt
TRBD2	TRBJ2-1	.	TRBV7-7	CASSLALVTSGTPLNEQFF	TGTGCTAGCAGCTTAGCCCTAGTGACTAGCGGGACGCCCCTCAATGAGCAGTTCTTC
.	TRBJ2-1	.	TRBV29-1	CSVEWAGTLNNEQFF	TGCAGCGTTGAGTGGGCAGGGACTCTAAACAATGAGCAGTTCTTC
TRBD1	TRBJ2-7	once	TRBV2	CASRIITGGPRDEQYF	TGTGCCAGCAGGATAATCACAGGGGGCCCTCGGGACGAGCAGTACTTC
.	TRBJ2-1	.	TRBV6-6	CASRIQGGDEQFF	TGTGCCAGCAGGATACAGGGTGGAGATGAGCAGTTCTTC
TRBD2	TRBJ2-7	.	TRBV4-1	CASSQGPGLAYEQYF	TGCGCCAGCAGCCAAGGGCCGGGACTAGCCTACGAGCAGTACTTC
.	TRBJ2-3	.	TRBV29-1	CSVEWEPGVTQYF	TGCAGCGTTGAATGGGAGCCGGGCGTTACGCAGTATTTT
.	TRBJ2-5	.	TRBV14	CASSQVGQETQYF	TGTGCCAGCAGCCAAGTGGGCCAAGAGACCCAGTACTTC
.	TRBJ1-4	.	TRBV7-9	CASSSGTLRKKLFF	TGTGCCAGCAGCTCGGGGACCCTCAGGAAAAAACTGTTTTTT
TRBD1	TRBJ2-7	few	TRBV27	CASSYGDSSYEQYF	TGTGCCAGCAGTTACGGGGACAGCTCCTACGAGCAGTACTTC
.	TRBJ2-1	once	TRBV9	CASSVGGRNEQFF	TGTGCCAGCAGCGTAGGCGGTCGGAATGAGCAGTTCTTC
.	TRBJ1-1	once	TRBV13	CASRENLSRNREAFF	TGTGCCAGCAGGGAAAACTTAAGCCGTAACCGTGAAGCTTTCTTT
.	TRBJ2-7	.	TRBV15	CATSEGLGGYEQYF	TGTGCCACCAGCGAAGGACTAGGGGGCTACGAGCAGTACTTC
.	TRBJ2-7	.	TRBV19	CASSTSPEDYEQYF	TGTGCCAGTAGTACTTCCCCGGAGGATTACGAGCAGTACTTC
.	TRBJ2-1	.	TRBV3-1	CASSQAKGRSYNEQFF	TGTGCCAGCAGCCAAGCTAAGGGACGCTCCTACAATGAGCAGTTCTTC
.	TRBJ2-2	.	TRBV4-1	CASRNPPGSTGELFF	TGCGCCAGCAGGAACCCTCCGGGGAGCACCGGGGAGCTGTTTTTT
.	TRBJ2-5	.	TRBV24-1	CATSDPSQVVDQTQETQYF	TGTGCCACCAGTGATCCCTCGCAAGTCGTCGACCAGACCCAAGAGACCCAGTACTTC
.	TRBJ1-1	.	TRBV3-1	CASSQGWGLDTEAFF	TGTGCCAGCAGCCAAGGATGGGGTTTGGACACTGAAGCTTTCTTT
.	TRBJ2-3	.	TRBV30	CAWSSASSFTDTQYF	TGTGCCTGGAGCTCCGCCTCCAGTTTCACAGATACGCAGTATTTT
.	TRBJ1-2	.	TRBV6-2/TRBV6-3	CASGSMKGYTF	TGTGCCAGCGGTTCCATGAAGGGCTACACCTTC
TRBD1	TRBJ2-5	.	TRBV11-3	CASTGTDYPETQYF	TGTGCCAGCACCGGGACAGACTATCCGGAGACCCAGTACTTC
.	TRBJ1-1	.	TRBV5-1	CASSSDGEAFF	TGCGCCAGCAGCTCGGACGGGGAAGCTTTCTTT
.	TRBJ2-3	.	TRBV12-5	CASGLGQMPSTDTQYF	TGTGCTAGTGGTTTGGGGCAGATGCCTAGCACAGATACGCAGTATTTT
TRBD2	TRBJ2-1	once	TRBV4-3	CASSQDTAGVYNEQFF	TGCGCCAGCAGCCAAGATACTGCGGGGGTCTACAATGAGCAGTTCTTC
TRBD1	TRBJ2-7	.	TRBV9	CASSTSTGGSYEQYF	TGTGCCAGCAGCACGTCGACAGGGGGCTCCTACGAGCAGTACTTC
TRBD1	TRBJ2-5	once	TRBV25-1	CASSDWETGSVETQYF	TGTGCCAGCAGTGACTGGGAGACAGGGAGTGTGGAGACCCAGTACTTC
TRBD1	TRBJ2-5	.	TRBV5-6	CASSYRDRQETQYF	TGTGCCAGCAGCTATAGGGACAGGCAAGAGACCCAGTACTTC
TRBD2	TRBJ2-5	.	TRBV2	CASSDERGKYQETQYF	TGTGCCAGCAGTGACGAGCGGGGGAAGTACCAAGAGACCCAGTACTTC
.	TRBJ1-2	.	TRBV12-3/TRBV12-4	CASSPRDVPGDYGYTF	TGTGCCAGCAGTCCTCGGGACGTTCCCGGGGACTATGGCTACACCTTC
.	TRBJ2-1	.	TRBV29-1	CSVEVAPRSEQFF	TGCAGCGTTGAGGTAGCACCAAGGTCTGAGCAGTTCTTC
TRBD1	TRBJ2-7	.	TRBV19	CASSGDRASSYEQYF	TGTGCCAGTAGTGGGGACAGGGCAAGCTCCTACGAGCAGTACTTC
TRBD1	TRBJ2-7	once	TRBV5-6	CASSLGGQGSSYEQYF	TGTGCCAGCAGCTTGGGGGGACAGGGTAGCTCCTACGAGCAGTACTTC
TRBD2	TRBJ2-2	.	TRBV19	CASKPTSGGFGELFF	TGTGCCAGTAAGCCGACTAGCGGGGGGTTCGGGGAGCTGTTTTTT
.	TRBJ1-2	once	TRBV7-9	CASSVGQTNNYGYTF	TGTGCCAGCAGCGTTGGACAGACCAACAACTATGGCTACACCTTC
.	TRBJ1-5	.	TRBV13	CASSLMGHQPQHF	TGTGCCAGCAGCTTAATGGGACACCAGCCCCAGCATTTT
.	TRBJ1-4	.	TRBV2	CASRDWTENNEKLFF	TGTGCCAGCAGAGACTGGACTGAGAATAATGAAAAACTGTTTTTT
TRBD1	TRBJ2-2	.	TRBV24-1	CASGTGTGELFF	TGTGCCTCCGGGACAGGGACAGGGGAGCTGTTTTTT
.	TRBJ2-1	.	TRBV7-9	CASSLAGTAGGNEQFF	TGTGCCAGCAGCTTAGCAGGAACAGCTGGGGGGAATGAGCAGTTCTTC
.	TRBJ1-2	.	TRBV7-9	CASSLNWAAQGLGYGYTF	TGTGCCAGCAGCTTAAATTGGGCGGCGCAGGGGCTGGGCTATGGCTACACCTTC
.	TRBJ1-1	once	TRBV13	CASSFDRGSGWDTEAFF	TGTGCCAGCAGCTTTGATAGGGGTAGCGGGTGGGACACTGAAGCTTTCTTT
.	TRBJ2-3	few	TRBV11-2	CASSFRGDTQYF	TGTGCCAGCAGTTTTAGAGGAGATACGCAGTATTTT
.	TRBJ2-7	.	TRBV13	CASSSGRKAYEQYF	TGTGCCAGCAGCTCCGGACGGAAGGCCTACGAGCAGTACTTC
TRBD1	TRBJ1-2	.	TRBV2	CAWRQGAINYGYTF	TGTGCCTGGCGACAGGGGGCTATTAACTATGGCTACACCTTC
TRBD2	TRBJ2-1	.	TRBV29-1	CSVEDELAGGINEQFF	TGCAGCGTTGAAGATGAACTAGCGGGAGGGATCAATGAGCAGTTCTTC
TRBD2	TRBJ2-5	.	TRBV5-1	CASSPSGSQETQYF	TGCGCCAGCAGCCCTAGCGGGAGTCAAGAGACCCAGTACTTC
.	TRBJ2-1	once	TRBV7-9	CASSYKAHEQFF	TGTGCCAGCAGCTATAAGGCCCATGAGCAGTTCTTC
.	TRBJ1-2	.	TRBV12-5	CASVLSPGLNYGYTF	TGTGCTAGTGTTTTATCTCCTGGCCTTAACTATGGCTACACCTTC
.	TRBJ2-1	.	TRBV24-1	CATSDDDYYNEQFF	TGTGCCACCAGTGATGATGACTATTACAATGAGCAGTTCTTC
TRBD2	TRBJ2-3	.	TRBV5-1	CASSYFSIVGTSGAYPTDTQYF	TGCGCCAGCAGCTATTTTTCAATCGTCGGGACTAGCGGGGCCTACCCCACAGATACGCAGTATTTT
.	TRBJ1-1	.	TRBV6-5	CASSPRLTPNTEAFF	TGTGCCAGCAGTCCGCGGTTGACCCCGAACACTGAAGCTTTCTTT
.	TRBJ1-4	.	TRBV18	CASSLSGTKVHDEKLFF	TGTGCCAGCTCACTCTCCGGGACAAAAGTACATGATGAAAAACTGTTTTTT
.	TRBJ2-7	.	TRBV19	CASSAQEGYEQYF	TGTGCCAGTAGTGCCCAAGAGGGCTACGAGCAGTACTTC
.	TRBJ2-7	.	TRBV30	CAWSVGGGNEQYF	TGTGCCTGGAGTGTTGGAGGCGGGAACGAGCAGTACTTC
TRBD1	TRBJ2-4	.	TRBV18	CASSPAGTGVKNIQYF	TGTGCCAGCTCACCAGCCGGGACAGGGGTCAAAAACATTCAGTACTTC
.	TRBJ2-1	.	TRBV29-1	CSVPGPNEQFF	TGCAGCGTTCCCGGACCTAATGAGCAGTTCTTC
.	TRBJ2-1	once	TRBV9	CASSEWDVTEQFF	TGTGCCAGCAGCGAATGGGACGTCACTGAGCAGTTCTTC
.	TRBJ2-1	few	TRBV29-1	CSVILRDVGSYNEQFF	TGCAGCGTAATCCTCAGGGACGTCGGCTCCTACAATGAGCAGTTCTTC
.	TRBJ2-7	.	TRBV7-9	CASSLVLSPYEQYF	TGTGCCAGCAGCTTAGTGCTTTCCCCCTACGAGCAGTACTTC